This T cell receptor (beta chain) derives from a study of metastatic and nonmetastatic thyroid tumors (dated by TCRdb to about 2020). For context, the study as a whole: Repertoires were compared across peripheral blood and tumor or nodule tissue samples from malignant and benign thyroid patients.

Overall study outcomes, separate from this receptor: TCR beta diversity was reported as significantly higher in malignant tumors than in benign nodules, in both blood and tumor samples.

Relative to germline, V is 7 bases shorter and J is 3 bases shorter, with 12 bases between their ends. The CDR3 runs 13 residues from the cysteine to the phenylalanine. The retained sequence is limited to the CDR3, 39 bases, with the frame set at the first base. CDR1 and CDR2 are read off the germline V gene as SGHVS and FNYEAQ. This clone was counted many times. Its antigen target is currently unknown. No clone much larger than this one lies a single base away; base qualities are absent. The library was prepared using PCR. The sequencer listed for this sample is Illumina HiSeq 4000. High-throughput sequencing was used to profile the TCR beta-chain CDR3 region of every patient. Processing in the source paper ran as follows. Drawing on CDR3 differences between clinicopathological groups, the researchers built a classifier meant to tell apart patients with distant-metastatic papillary thyroid cancer. The Shannon index was used to measure repertoire diversity, and the Morisita-Horn index was used to measure how similar tumor and blood repertoires were. TCRdb itself trimmed the public reads at Q25 with fastp, ran MiXCR and retained productive beta chains. The V and J calls and clone size come from TCRdb's table, not from the authors' own analysis. This sample comprises tens of thousands of clones, over 9.5% of them detected only once. The ten largest account for 24% of the sample.

No treatment had been received by any patient before thyroid surgery. Using T-cell receptor beta sequencing, the researchers looked back retrospectively at clinical samples from patients, gathered between the early 2010s and the late 2010s. The sequence came from a female donor with papillary thyroid cancer or a benign thyroid nodule (not recorded which). Some clones in this sample may be carry-over from other donors' samples. The chain is encoded by TRBV7-6 joined to TRBJ1-1; the D region possibly corresponds to TRBD1 (6 bases align). The specimen sequenced was blood. The CDR3 region reads CASMPRGDTEAFF. At the DNA level, the sequence is TGTGCCAGCATGCCGAGGGGGGACACTGAAGCTTTCTTT.